This T cell receptor beta chain was captured by sequencing in a study of monozygotic twins with inflammatory bowel disease. Study findings and constraints: Other individuals had fewer clonotypes in common with IBD patients than with healthy twins, especially with disease activity. None of the different T cell subtypes could be distinguished from one another.

Turning to this clonotype: Antigen unknown.

The UMIs carried a 6-nucleotide sample barcode, and they were added by template switching. TCRdb reprocessed the 5' RACE reads and reports one entry per CDR3 protein, with no DNA. The sample totals about 380,000 distinct CDR3 sequences. The length of the CDR3 is 23 residues. Germline values: CDR1 MGHRA, CDR2 YSYEKL. The receptor's source is a human donor with ulcerative colitis or Crohn's disease, or a healthy co-twin of an affected twin (not recorded which). J is TRBJ2-1 and V is TRBV4-1; with no DNA, the TCRdb D assignment of TRBD2 cannot be verified. Sequenced material: blood. The CDR3 loop reads CASSQHARYSGTSGGSSYNEQFF.